These T cell receptor beta chains were read from a single sample in a study of shared clonotypes between healthy human individuals. The protocol was immunoSEQ multiplex PCR, while the TCRdb copy is restricted to in-frame clones and leaves out a portion. The table shows about a million clones, with more than 75% occurring only once. Material: memory CD4+ T cells sorted from blood. Source of these receptors: a man aged 18 to 29 in good health. Both conserved end residues are part of each CDR3. A D gene is named only where the DNA matches it firmly. Not all rows give a size; the values are once, few, many and, for expanded clones, a class.

>TRBJ2-1|TRBD2|.|TRBV7-2
TGTGCCAGCAGCCCGGGAGCGGGGGGTTGGGGCAATGAGCAGTTCTTC
CASSPGAGGWGNEQFF
>TRBJ2-7|.|.|TRBV5-1
TGCGCCAGCAGCTTAAACTCCTACGAGCAGTACTTC
CASSLNSYEQYF
>TRBJ2-7|.|.|TRBV5-6
TGTGCCAGCAGCGGGGAACAGGGTCGGTCCTTCGAGCAGTACTTC
CASSGEQGRSFEQYF
>TRBJ2-1|.|.|TRBV5-1
TGCGCCAGCAGCTTGGACAGGAGCTCCTACAATGAGCAGTTCTTC
CASSLDRSSYNEQFF
>TRBJ1-2|TRBD1|.|TRBV5-4
TGTGCCAGCAGCGCGGACAGGGGGCGGAATGGCTACACCTTC
CASSADRGRNGYTF
>TRBJ2-2|TRBD2|.|TRBV10-1
TGCGCCAGCAGTGAGTCCCGACTAGCGGGGGGGCTTACCACCGGGGAGCTGTTTTTT
CASSESRLAGGLTTGELFF
>TRBJ2-1|.|.|TRBV19
TGTGCCAGTAGTGGGCCGGGGACGGATGTCCGTGAGCAGTTCTTC
CASSGPGTDVREQFF
>TRBJ2-7|TRBD1|.|TRBV12-5
TGTGCTAGTGTTTCGGACAGGGGGTTCTACGAGCAGTACTTC
CASVSDRGFYEQYF
>TRBJ2-7|.|.|TRBV5-6
TGTGCCAGCAGCTTCGGGTACGAGCAGTACTTC
CASSFGYEQYF
>TRBJ1-6|.|few|TRBV6-1
TGTGCCAGCAGTGCTTGGTCAGGCTTAGCACCCCTCCACTTT
CASSAWSGLAPLHF
>TRBJ2-1|TRBD2|.|TRBV2
TGTGCCAGCAGAAGACTAGCGGGGAGGAATGAGCAGTTCTTC
CASRRLAGRNEQFF
>TRBJ2-2|.|.|TRBV7-9
TGTGCCAGCAGCTTCCCGGCCGGGGAGCTGTTTTTT
CASSFPAGELFF
>TRBJ2-2|.|.|TRBV27
TGTGCCAGCAGTTTAAGGTGGAATGGGGGCGGGGAGCTGTTTTTT
CASSLRWNGGGELFF
>TRBJ2-3|TRBD1|.|TRBV5-1
TGCGCCAGCAGGAGGACAGGGGGCAGGGGCACAGATACGCAGTATTTT
CASRRTGGRGTDTQYF
>TRBJ1-2|.|.|TRBV16
TGTGCCAGCAGCCAATCGGGGACGAACTATGGCTACACCTTC
CASSQSGTNYGYTF
>TRBJ1-1|.|many|TRBV21-1
TGTGCCAGCCAGGGCTGGGACCGCAACACTGAAGCTTTCTTT
CASQGWDRNTEAFF
>TRBJ2-5|.|.|TRBV15
TGTGCCACCAGCAGAGACGGCGAGTTGAGGGAGACCCAGTACTTC
CATSRDGELRETQYF
>TRBJ2-7|.|.|TRBV27
TGTGCCAGCAGTTTACTGAGCTCCTACGAGCAGTACTTC
CASSLLSSYEQYF
>TRBJ2-2|TRBD2|few|TRBV10-3
TGTGTAAAGGGTGGCGGGAGTTACACCGGGGAGCTGTTTTTT
CVKGGGSYTGELFF
>TRBJ2-7|.|once|TRBV7-2
TGTGCCAGCAGCTTAGGCTCCCCCTACGAGCAGTACTTC
CASSLGSPYEQYF